The 29 T cell receptor beta chains listed next were all sequenced from one sample in a study of control samples from healthy donors and cancer patients. This table comes from immunoSEQ multiplex PCR, and its TCRdb copy is limited to in-frame clones, with some not included. The sample holds about 51,000 clones, about nine tenths seen once. The sequenced material came from PBMCs. The receptor source for this set is a man aged 45-65 years with head and neck cancer.

The CDR3 protein is CASRTSGLSTQYF. The CDR3 region has the DNA TGTGCCAGTAGAACTAGCGGGTTGAGTACGCAGTATTTT. The J gene is TRBJ2-3, the V gene TRBV6-5; 9 bases are a match to TRBD2. This CDR3 comprises 13 residues. Germline values: CDR1 MNHEY, CDR2 SVGAGI. After removal of 9 bases from V and 8 bases from J, the junction contained 9 bases not matched to a gene.

The V call is TRBV7-8, the J call TRBJ1-4; D gene ambiguous. The CDR3 covers 17 residues. The V end was cut by 5 bases, the J end by 2 bases, with 18 bases between. Germline CDR1 reads SGHVS; CDR2 reads FQNEAQ. The CDR3, as DNA: TGTGCCAGCAGCCCGAGGCAGGAACCCTACACTAATGAAAAACTGTTTTTT. Protein sequence: CASSPRQEPYTNEKLFF.

The gene calls are TRBV28 and TRBJ1-1, with D unresolved. V lost 4 bases and J lost 0, with 9 bases in between. CDR1 MDHEN and CDR2 SYDVKM come from the germline V gene. The CDR3 has 14 residues. The CDR3 DNA follows: TGTGCCAGCAGTTCCCCCAGCATGAACACTGAAGCTTTCTTT. Residues: CASSSPSMNTEAFF. The full variable domain, its missing parts supplied by reference TRBV28 and TRBJ1-1, is DVKVTQSSRYLVKRTGEKVFLECVQDMDHENMFWYRQDPGLGLRLIYFSYDVKMKEKGDIPEGYSVSREKKERFSLILESASTNQTSMYLCASSSPSMNTEAFFGQGTRLTVV.

J is TRBJ2-1 and V is TRBV5-1, with D perhaps matching TRBD1 (6 bases). The CDR3 runs 15 residues. Germline assignment: CDR1 SGHRS and CDR2 YFSETQ. V lost 3 bases and J 4 bases, leaving 14 bases between the germline ends. In DNA form, the CDR3 reads TGCGCCAGCAGCTCACAGGGCCGTGGTTACAATGAGCAGTTCTTC. Translating gives CASSSQGRGYNEQFF.

This sequence joins TRBV19 and TRBJ1-1, with unresolved D. Germline V gene sequence: CDR1 LNHDA, CDR2 SQIVND (reference sequence). The germline V and J ends were trimmed by 4 bases and 7 bases, with 10 bases remaining between them. The CDR3 is 12 residues long. Written as DNA, the CDR3 is TGTGCCAGTAGTACCCCGTTGGGTGAAGCTTTCTTT. It encodes CASSTPLGEAFF.

The chain recombines TRBV7-8 with TRBJ2-6; unclear D gene. The CDR3 sequence is 16 residues long. Between the trimmed V and J ends, which lost 6 bases and 2 bases, there was a span of 14 bases. Germline lookup yields CDR1 SGHVS and CDR2 FQNEAQ. The DNA of the CDR3 is TGTGCCAGCAGTGAGGACCGGGTACCTGGGGCCAACGTCCTGACTTTC. This encodes CASSEDRVPGANVLTF.

The chain uses TRBV5-1 and TRBJ2-7; possible D gene TRBD2, 5 bases. The CDR3 has 14 amino acids. CDR1 is SGHRS and CDR2 is YFSETQ in the germline V gene. V was pared by 0 bases and J by 7 bases, with 14 bases between. CDR3 in amino acids: CASSLGPGRREQYF. CDR3 sequence (DNA): TGCGCCAGCAGCTTGGGGCCGGGGAGAAGGGAGCAGTACTTC. The entire variable domain, with the rest obtained from reference TRBV5-1 and TRBJ2-7, is as follows: KAGVTQTPRYLIKTRGQQVTLSCSPISGHRSVSWYQQTPGQGLQFLFEYFSETQRNKGNFPGRFSGRQFSNSRSEMNVSTLELGDSALYLCASSLGPGRREQYFGPGTRLTVT.

The chain recombines TRBV30 with TRBJ2-7; either TRBD1 or TRBD2 may supply D (5 bases each). Trimming removed 5 bases at V and 7 bases at J, with 18 bases between. This CDR3 spans 13 amino acids. From germline, CDR1 is GTSNPN and CDR2 SVGIG (reference sequence). The CDR3 region has the DNA TGTGCCTGGTCTCTGGGACGGCGTGGTGAGCAGTACTTC. This encodes CAWSLGRRGEQYF. Based on the CDR3 plus reference TRBV30 and TRBJ2-7, the full variable domain is SQTIHQWPATLVQPVGSPLSLECTVEGTSNPNLYWYRQAAGRGLQLLFYSVGIGQISSEVPQNLSASRPQDRQFILSSKKLLLSDSGFYLCAWSLGRRGEQYFGPGTRLTVT.

This clone was observed a handful of times. The chain carries TRBV11-3 and TRBJ2-1, with TRBD2 matching 14 bases. The J segment lost 6 bases and the V segment lost 5 bases, leaving 18 bases of the junction unmatched. The CDR3 is 20 amino acids. Germline V gene data show CDR1 as SGHNT and CDR2 as YENEEA. The CDR3 is CASSPGGLAGVFGSFNEQFF. The CDR3 nucleotides read TGTGCCAGCAGCCCCGGGGGACTAGCGGGAGTCTTTGGGTCTTTCAATGAGCAGTTCTTC.

V is TRBV19 and J is TRBJ1-5, with TRBD1 as a possible D gene (6 bases). Trimming stripped 3 bases from V and 4 bases from J, with 13 bases between. Germline V CDR1 and CDR2: LNHDA, SQIVND (reference sequence). This CDR3 is built from 15 residues. The CDR3 sequence is CASSILLRGNQPQHF. The CDR3, as DNA: TGTGCCAGTAGTATCTTATTGAGGGGGAATCAGCCCCAGCATTTT. The full variable domain, in which reference TRBV19 and TRBJ1-5 provide the parts outside the CDR3, is DGGITQSPKYLFRKEGQNVTLSCEQNLNHDAMYWYRQDPGQGLRLIYYSQIVNDFQKGDIAEGYSVSREKKESFPLTVTSAQKNPTAFYLCASSILLRGNQPQHFGDGTRLSIL.

V usage is TRBV4-2 and J usage is TRBJ2-2; a possible D gene is TRBD2 (5 bases). Germline V gene sequence: CDR1 LGHNA, CDR2 YNFKEQ. Deletions cut 0 bases from V and 3 bases from J, with 11 bases between. CDR3 length: 16 residues. Written as DNA, the CDR3 is TGTGCCAGCAGCCAAGATACTAGTGGCGACACCGGGGAGCTGTTTTTT. This sequence encodes CASSQDTSGDTGELFF.

V usage is TRBV27 and J usage is TRBJ2-1, with D possibly matching TRBD2 (6 bases). The germline V gene encodes CDR1 MNHEY and CDR2 SMNVEV (reference sequence). The CDR3 is 12 residues long. V shed 5 bases and J shed 9 bases, with 11 bases lying between them. CDR3 region: CASSTGLGEQFF. CDR3 sequence (DNA): TGTGCCAGCAGTACGGGACTCGGTGAGCAGTTCTTC.

The chain is built from TRBV10-1 and TRBJ2-2, with TRBD1 as a possible D gene (6 bases). Between the trimmed V and J ends, which lost 8 bases and 3 bases, there was a span of 13 bases. Germline V gene data show CDR1 as WNHNN and CDR2 as SYGVQD (reference sequence). The CDR3 length is 14 residues. The CDR3 spells CASGPGQYTGELFF. The CDR3 DNA follows: TGCGCCAGCGGACCGGGACAATACACCGGGGAGCTGTTTTTT.

The chain employs TRBV2 and TRBJ2-5, with a tentative D call TRBD2 (5 bases). The CDR3 contains 14 residues. Germline CDR1 reads SNHLY; CDR2 reads FYNNEI. V dropped 3 bases and J dropped 2 bases, with 10 bases sitting between them. The CDR3 loop is CASSDSEGQETQYF. CDR3 nucleotide sequence: TGTGCCAGCAGTGATTCTGAGGGTCAAGAGACCCAGTACTTC.

The chain's CDR3 is CASSLRQVGNTEAFF. The CDR3 DNA is TGTGCCAGCAGTCTCAGACAGGTTGGGAACACTGAAGCTTTCTTT. The V call is TRBV6-5, the J call TRBJ1-1; the D gene is possibly TRBD1 (6 bases). Germline-derived CDR1 and CDR2 are MNHEY and SVGAGI. This CDR3 contains 15 residues. Trimming stripped 5 bases from V and 1 base from J, with 14 bases between.

The DNA of the CDR3 is TGTGCCAGCAGTTTTCTAATAAATTCACCCCTCCACTTT. It codes for CASSFLINSPLHF. The V gene is TRBV12-3 or TRBV12-4, the J gene TRBJ1-6; no clear D gene. The CDR3 contains 13 residues. Trimming shortened V by 3 bases and J by 7 bases, and 7 bases separated the two germline ends.

This clone has a single count. The chain employs TRBV6-2 or TRBV6-3 and TRBJ2-3, with 12 bases that match TRBD2. The CDR3 extends over 20 amino acids. CDR1 is MNHEY, CDR2 SVGEGT, per germline. Trimming at V came to 0 bases and at J to 5 bases, leaving 15 bases not matched to a gene. CDR3 amino acids: CASSYSVTSGRIFRGDTQYF. In DNA form, the CDR3 reads TGTGCCAGCAGTTACTCGGTAACTAGCGGGAGGATTTTTCGTGGAGATACGCAGTATTTT.

The chain uses TRBV6-5 and TRBJ2-5; the match to TRBD2 covers 7 bases. Looked up from germline, CDR1 is MNHEY and CDR2 is SVGAGI. This CDR3 has 14 residues. The V and J ends lost 6 bases and 4 bases, in that order; junction bases with no gene match: 8. The CDR3 nucleotides read TGTGCCAGCAGCCAAGCTGCGGGGGTAGAGACCCAGTACTTC. It encodes CASSQAAGVETQYF.

This clone was counted a few times. The chain carries TRBV10-3 and TRBJ2-1, with 12 bases that match TRBD2. The trim removed 0 bases at V and 5 bases at J, leaving 5 bases unmatched. CDR3 length: 17 residues. The germline gives CDR1 ENHRY, CDR2 SYGVKD. As DNA, the CDR3 is TGTGCCATCAGTGAGTCTGGACTAGCGGGAAAGGACAATGAGCAGTTCTTC. The encoded protein is CAISESGLAGKDNEQFF.

Notes on this clone: One junction end does not reproduce the germline sequence, and a read error may be involved. J is TRBJ2-5 and V is TRBV4-1; 9 bases line up with TRBD1. There are 20 residues in the CDR3. Germline values: CDR1 MGHRA, CDR2 YSYEKL. The CDR3 spells CARSRRDRAGGAGPQETQYF. The CDR3 DNA follows: TGCGCCCGCAGCCGCCGGGACAGGGCTGGGGGGGCCGGGCCCCAAGAGACCCAGTACTTC.

V gene TRBV29-1 combines with J gene TRBJ2-5, with D possibly being TRBD1 (6 bases). Per germline, CDR1 SQVTM and CDR2 ANQGSEA. CDR3 length: 13 residues. The V and J ends lost 6 bases and 4 bases respectively, with 15 bases between them. The CDR3: CSVEKGGTETQYF. The DNA for the CDR3 is TGCAGCGTCGAAAAAGGGGGTACAGAGACCCAGTACTTC. Full variable domain (remainder filled in from reference TRBV29-1 and TRBJ2-5): SAVISQKPSRDICQRGTSLTIQCQVDSQVTMMFWYRQQPGQSLTLIATANQGSEATYESGFVIDKFPISRPNLTFSTLTVSNMSPEDSSIYLCSVEKGGTETQYFGPGTRLLVL.

This clone was seen only once. V gene TRBV28 combines with J gene TRBJ1-1, with a weak D call TRBD1 (5 bases). V was pared by 1 base and J by 0 bases, with 21 bases between. From germline, CDR1 is MDHEN and CDR2 SYDVKM. The CDR3 is made up of 19 amino acids. CDR3 nucleotide sequence: TGTGCCAGCAGTTTATTTTGGCCTGTCAAACGGGGGGTGAACACTGAAGCTTTCTTT. This encodes CASSLFWPVKRGVNTEAFF.

This chain uses TRBV10-3 with TRBJ2-2; D may be TRBD1 (5 bases). Germline assignment: CDR1 ENHRY and CDR2 SYGVKD. Trimming removed 2 bases at V and 8 bases at J, with 9 bases between. CDR3 size: 13 residues. The CDR3, as DNA: TGTGCCATCAGTGAGATGTCAGGGGGGGAGCTGTTTTTT. Amino acids: CAISEMSGGELFF.

The rearrangement links TRBV18 to TRBJ2-1, with TRBD1 identical over 8 bases. This CDR3 contains 15 residues. V was clipped by 3 bases and J by 9 bases; unmatched bases: 10. The germline gives CDR1 KGHSH, CDR2 LQKENI. CDR3 sequence: CASSPLTGEVGEQFF. CDR3 bases: TGTGCCAGCTCACCGCTGACAGGGGAAGTTGGTGAGCAGTTCTTC. Filled out from reference TRBV18 and TRBJ2-1, the complete variable domain reads NAGVMQNPRHLVRRRGQEARLRCSPMKGHSHVYWYRQLPEEGLKFMVYLQKENIIDESGMPKERFSAEFPKEGPSILRIQQVVRGDSAAYFCASSPLTGEVGEQFFGPGTRLTVL.

The rearrangement links TRBV6-4 to TRBJ2-3, with 15 nucleotides matching TRBD2. Germline trimming cut 2 bases from V and 5 bases from J; bases unmatched to any gene: 2. Germline V gives CDR1 MRHNA, CDR2 SNTAGT. The CDR3 is 16 amino acids. The CDR3 nucleotides are TGTGCCAGCAGTGACGGGACTAGCGGGGGGCAAGATACGCAGTATTTT. As protein: CASSDGTSGGQDTQYF.

The rearrangement links TRBV10-3 to TRBJ1-6; D gene unclear. Germline-derived CDR1 and CDR2 are ENHRY and SYGVKD. The length of the CDR3 is 13 residues. V was shortened by 7 bases and J by 7 bases, with 11 bases between the two germline ends. CDR3 amino acids: CAIKRDVNSPLHF. The DNA for the CDR3 is TGTGCCATCAAGAGGGATGTGAATTCACCCCTCCACTTT.

The CDR3 protein is CASRDTGMHEQYF. CDR3 in DNA: TGTGCCAGCAGAGACACAGGGATGCACGAGCAGTACTTC. V usage is TRBV6-5 and J usage is TRBJ2-7, with D tentatively TRBD1 (6 bases). This CDR3 has 13 amino acids. Trimming took 6 bases from V and 5 from J, leaving 14 bases between them. Germline CDR1 reads MNHEY; CDR2 reads SVGAGI.

This clone has only one observation. The genes are TRBV9 and TRBJ2-1; 10 bases are a match to TRBD2. Germline CDR1 SGDLS, CDR2 YYNGEE. This CDR3 region has 15 residues. Unmatched junction bases numbered 4, after V lost 0 bases and J lost 7 bases. CDR3 DNA: TGTGCCAGCAGCGTAGAAATAGCGGGGGGAAATGAGCAGTTCTTC. Residues: CASSVEIAGGNEQFF.

The chain links TRBV10-1 to TRBJ1-3; unclear D gene. The germline gives CDR1 WNHNN, CDR2 SYGVQD (reference sequence). CDR3 length: 15 amino acids. Deletions cut 4 bases from V and 0 bases from J, with 10 bases between. Here the CDR3 reads CASSAMVYSGNTIYF. CDR3 coding DNA: TGCGCCAGCAGTGCAATGGTTTACTCTGGAAACACCATATATTTT.